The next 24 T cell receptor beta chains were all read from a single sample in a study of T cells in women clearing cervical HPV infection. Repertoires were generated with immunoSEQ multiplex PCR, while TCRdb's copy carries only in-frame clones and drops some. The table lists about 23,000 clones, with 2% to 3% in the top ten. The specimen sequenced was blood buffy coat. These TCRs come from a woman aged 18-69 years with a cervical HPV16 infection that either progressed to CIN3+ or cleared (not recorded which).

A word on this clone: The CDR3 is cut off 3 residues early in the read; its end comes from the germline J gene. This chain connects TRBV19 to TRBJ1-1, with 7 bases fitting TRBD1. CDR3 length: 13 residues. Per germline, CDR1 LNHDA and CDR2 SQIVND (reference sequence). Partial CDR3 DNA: TGTGCCAGTAGTAGAATACAGGGGAACGAA. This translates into CASSRIQGNE. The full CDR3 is CASSRIQGNEAFF.

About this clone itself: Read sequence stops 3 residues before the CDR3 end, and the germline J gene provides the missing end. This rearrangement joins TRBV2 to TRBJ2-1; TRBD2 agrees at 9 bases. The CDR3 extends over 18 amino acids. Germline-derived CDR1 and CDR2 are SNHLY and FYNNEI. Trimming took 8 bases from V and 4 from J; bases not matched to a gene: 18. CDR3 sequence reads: CASYPAVGAGGLYNEQFF. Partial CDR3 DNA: TGTGCCAGCTACCCCGCCGTCGGAGCGGGAGGACTTTACAATGAG. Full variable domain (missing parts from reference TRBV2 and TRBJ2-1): EPEVTQTPSHQVTQMGQEVILRCVPISNHLYFYWYRQILGQKVEFLVSFYNNEISEKSEIFDDQFSVERPDGSNFTLKIRSTKLEDSAMYFCASYPAVGAGGLYNEQFFGPGTRLTVL.

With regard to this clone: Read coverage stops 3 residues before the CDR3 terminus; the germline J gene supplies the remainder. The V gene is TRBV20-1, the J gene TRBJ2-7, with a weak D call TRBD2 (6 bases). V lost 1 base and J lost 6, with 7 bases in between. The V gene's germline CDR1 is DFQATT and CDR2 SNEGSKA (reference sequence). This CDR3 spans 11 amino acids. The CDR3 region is CSARASAEQYF. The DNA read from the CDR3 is TGCAGTGCTAGAGCTAGCGCCGAG.

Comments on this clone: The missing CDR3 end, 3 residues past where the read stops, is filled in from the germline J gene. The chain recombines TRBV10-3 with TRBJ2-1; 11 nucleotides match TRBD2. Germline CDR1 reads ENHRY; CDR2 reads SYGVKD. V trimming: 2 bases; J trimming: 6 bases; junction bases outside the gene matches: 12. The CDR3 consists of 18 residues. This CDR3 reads CAISEREARGTSGNEQFF. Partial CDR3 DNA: TGTGCCATCAGTGAGCGGGAGGCCCGGGGGACTAGCGGCAATGAG.

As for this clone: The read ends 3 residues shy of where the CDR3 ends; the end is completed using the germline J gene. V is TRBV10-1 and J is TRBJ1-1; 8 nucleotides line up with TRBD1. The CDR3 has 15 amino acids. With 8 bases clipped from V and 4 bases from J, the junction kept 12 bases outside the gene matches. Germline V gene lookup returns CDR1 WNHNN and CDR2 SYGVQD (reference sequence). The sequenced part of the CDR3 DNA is TGCGCCAGCTCCAGGGGGCCCAACCCGAGCACTGAA. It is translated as CASSRGPNPSTE. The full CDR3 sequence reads CASSRGPNPSTEAFF.

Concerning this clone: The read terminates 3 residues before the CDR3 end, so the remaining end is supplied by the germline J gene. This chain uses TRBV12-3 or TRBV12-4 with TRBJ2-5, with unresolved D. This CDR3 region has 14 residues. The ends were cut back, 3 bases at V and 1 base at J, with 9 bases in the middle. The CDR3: CASSFSRSQETQYF. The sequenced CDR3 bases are TGTGCCAGCAGTTTTTCACGGTCCCAAGAGACC.

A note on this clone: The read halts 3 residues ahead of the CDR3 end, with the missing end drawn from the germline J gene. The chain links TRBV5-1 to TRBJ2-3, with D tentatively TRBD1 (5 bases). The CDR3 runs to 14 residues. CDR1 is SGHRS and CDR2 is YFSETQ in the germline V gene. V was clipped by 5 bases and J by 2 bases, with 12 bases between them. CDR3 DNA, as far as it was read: TGCGCCAGCAGTGTGATGGGGCCCACAGATACG. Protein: CASSVMGPTDT. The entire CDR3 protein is CASSVMGPTDTQYF. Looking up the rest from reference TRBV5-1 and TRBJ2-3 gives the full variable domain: KAGVTQTPRYLIKTRGQQVTLSCSPISGHRSVSWYQQTPGQGLQFLFEYFSETQRNKGNFPGRFSGRQFSNSRSEMNVSTLELGDSALYLCASSVMGPTDTQYFGPGTRLTVL.

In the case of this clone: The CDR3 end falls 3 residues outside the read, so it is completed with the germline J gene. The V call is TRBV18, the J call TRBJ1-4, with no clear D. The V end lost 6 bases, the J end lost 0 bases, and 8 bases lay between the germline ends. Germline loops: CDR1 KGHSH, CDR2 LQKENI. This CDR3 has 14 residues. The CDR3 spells CASSRSATNEKLFF. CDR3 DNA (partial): TGTGCCAGCTCCCGGTCCGCAACTAATGAAAAA.

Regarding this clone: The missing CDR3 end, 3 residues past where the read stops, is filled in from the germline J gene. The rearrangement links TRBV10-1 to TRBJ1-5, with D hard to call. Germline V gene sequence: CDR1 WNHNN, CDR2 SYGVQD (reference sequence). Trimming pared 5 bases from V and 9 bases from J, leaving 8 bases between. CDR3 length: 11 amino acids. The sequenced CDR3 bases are TGCGCCAGCAGTCCAAAGCCGCCC. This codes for CASSPKPP. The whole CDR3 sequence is CASSPKPPQHF.

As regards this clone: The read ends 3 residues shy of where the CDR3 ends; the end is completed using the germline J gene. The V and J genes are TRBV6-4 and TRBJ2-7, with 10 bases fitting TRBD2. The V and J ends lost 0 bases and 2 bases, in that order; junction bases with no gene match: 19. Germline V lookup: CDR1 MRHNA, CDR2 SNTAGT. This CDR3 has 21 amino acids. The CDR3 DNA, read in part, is TGTGCCAGCAGTGACTCAGGGTTGGGGAGCGGGAGGGCGGTACGGACCTACGAG. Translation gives CASSDSGLGSGRAVRTYE. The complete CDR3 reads CASSDSGLGSGRAVRTYEQYF.

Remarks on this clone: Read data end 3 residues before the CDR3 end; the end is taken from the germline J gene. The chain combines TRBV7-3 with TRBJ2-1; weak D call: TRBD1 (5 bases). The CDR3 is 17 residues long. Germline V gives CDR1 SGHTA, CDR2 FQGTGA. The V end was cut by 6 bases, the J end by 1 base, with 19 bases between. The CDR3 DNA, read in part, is TGTGCCAGCAGTCTCCCCCCCCGTACAGGTTCCTACAATGAG. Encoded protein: CASSLPPRTGSYNE. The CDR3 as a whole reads CASSLPPRTGSYNEQFF.

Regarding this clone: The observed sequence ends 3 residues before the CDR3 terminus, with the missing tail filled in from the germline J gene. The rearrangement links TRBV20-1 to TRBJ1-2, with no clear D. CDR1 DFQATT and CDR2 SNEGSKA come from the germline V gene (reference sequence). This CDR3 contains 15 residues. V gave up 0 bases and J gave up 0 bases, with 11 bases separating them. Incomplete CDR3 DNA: TGCAGTGCTAGAGATCTCTGGGCCGCTAACTATGGC. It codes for CSARDLWAANYG. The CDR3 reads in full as CSARDLWAANYGYTF.

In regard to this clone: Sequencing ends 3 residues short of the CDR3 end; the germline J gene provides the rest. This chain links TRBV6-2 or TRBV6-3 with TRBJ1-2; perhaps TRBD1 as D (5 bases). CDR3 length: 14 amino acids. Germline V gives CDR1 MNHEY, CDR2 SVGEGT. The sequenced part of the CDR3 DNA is TGTGCCAGCAGTACAGGTGATAGCACAGATACC. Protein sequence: CASSTGDSTDT. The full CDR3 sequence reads CASSTGDSTDTYTF.

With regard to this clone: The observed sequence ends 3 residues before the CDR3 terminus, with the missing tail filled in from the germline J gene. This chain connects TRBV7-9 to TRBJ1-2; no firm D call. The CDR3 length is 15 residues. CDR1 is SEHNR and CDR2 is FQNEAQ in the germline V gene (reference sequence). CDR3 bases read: TGTGCCAGCAGCTTTGGACTAGCGCGATACAATGAC. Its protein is CASSFGLARYND. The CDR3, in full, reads CASSFGLARYNDYTF.

The chain's CDR3 is CSARELPPGSKRGGPYEAFF. CDR3 DNA, as far as it was read: TGCAGTGCTAGAGAGTTGCCCCCGGGTAGCAAGCGGGGGGGCCCCTACGAG. The chain employs TRBV20-1 and TRBJ1-1; D possibly corresponds to TRBD1 (6 bases). The sequenced fragment ends 3 residues before the CDR3 boundary, so the rest is inferred from the germline J gene. There are 20 residues in the CDR3. Germline CDR1 is DFQATT and CDR2 is SNEGSKA (reference sequence).

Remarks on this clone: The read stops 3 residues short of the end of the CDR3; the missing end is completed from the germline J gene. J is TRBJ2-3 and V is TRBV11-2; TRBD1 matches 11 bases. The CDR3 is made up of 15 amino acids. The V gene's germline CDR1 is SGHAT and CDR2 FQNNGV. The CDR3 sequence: CASSSRGTGGETQYF. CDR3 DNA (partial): TGTGCCAGCAGCTCAAGAGGGACAGGGGGGGAGACG.

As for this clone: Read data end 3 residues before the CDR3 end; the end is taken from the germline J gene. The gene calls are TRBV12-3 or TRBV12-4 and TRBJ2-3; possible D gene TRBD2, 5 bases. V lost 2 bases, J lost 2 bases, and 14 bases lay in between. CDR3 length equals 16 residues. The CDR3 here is CASSLSASPFTDTQYF. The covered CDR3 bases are TGTGCCAGCAGTTTATCTGCTAGCCCATTCACAGATACG.

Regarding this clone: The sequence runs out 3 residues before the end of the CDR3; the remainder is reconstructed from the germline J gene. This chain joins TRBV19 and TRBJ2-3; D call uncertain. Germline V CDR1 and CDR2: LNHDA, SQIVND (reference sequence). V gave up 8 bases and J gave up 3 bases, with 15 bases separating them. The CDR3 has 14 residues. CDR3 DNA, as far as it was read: TGTGCCAGTGCCCCTAGTCGAGGTACAGATACG. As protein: CASAPSRGTDT. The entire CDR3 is CASAPSRGTDTQYF.

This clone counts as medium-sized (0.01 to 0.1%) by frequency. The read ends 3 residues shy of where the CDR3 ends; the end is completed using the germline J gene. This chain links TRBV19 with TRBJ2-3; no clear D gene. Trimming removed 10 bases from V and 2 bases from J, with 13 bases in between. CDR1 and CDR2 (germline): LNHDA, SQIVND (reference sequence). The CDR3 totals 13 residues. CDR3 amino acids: CATSRAFTDTQYF. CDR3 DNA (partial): TGTGCCACATCTAGAGCCTTCACAGATACG.

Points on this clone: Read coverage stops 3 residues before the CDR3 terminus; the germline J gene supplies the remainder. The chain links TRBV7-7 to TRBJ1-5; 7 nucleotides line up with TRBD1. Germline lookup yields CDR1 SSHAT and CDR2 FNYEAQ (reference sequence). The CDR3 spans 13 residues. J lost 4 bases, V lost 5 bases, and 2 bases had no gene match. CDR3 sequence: CASSLDRNQPQHF. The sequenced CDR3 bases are TGTGCCAGCAGCCTGGACAGGAATCAGCCC.

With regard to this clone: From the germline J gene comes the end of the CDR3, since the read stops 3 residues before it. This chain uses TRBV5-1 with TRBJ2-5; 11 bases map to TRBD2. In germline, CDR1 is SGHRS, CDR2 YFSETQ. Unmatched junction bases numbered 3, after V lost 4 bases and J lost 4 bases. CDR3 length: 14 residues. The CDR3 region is CASSHGLAGETQYF. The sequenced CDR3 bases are TGCGCCAGCAGCCATGGACTAGCGGGAGAGACC. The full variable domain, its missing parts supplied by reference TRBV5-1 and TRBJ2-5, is KAGVTQTPRYLIKTRGQQVTLSCSPISGHRSVSWYQQTPGQGLQFLFEYFSETQRNKGNFPGRFSGRQFSNSRSEMNVSTLELGDSALYLCASSHGLAGETQYFGPGTRLLVL.

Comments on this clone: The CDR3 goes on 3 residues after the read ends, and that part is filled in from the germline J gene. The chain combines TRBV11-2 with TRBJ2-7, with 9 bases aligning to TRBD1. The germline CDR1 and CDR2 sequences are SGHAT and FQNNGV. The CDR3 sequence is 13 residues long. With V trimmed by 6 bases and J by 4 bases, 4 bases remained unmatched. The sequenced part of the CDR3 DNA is TGTGCCAGCAGACGGACAGGGGATTACGAG. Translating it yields CASRRTGDYE. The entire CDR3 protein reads CASRRTGDYEQYF. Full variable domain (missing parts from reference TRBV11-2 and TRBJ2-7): EAGVAQSPRYKIIEKRQSVAFWCNPISGHATLYWYQQILGQGPKLLIQFQNNGVVDDSQLPKDRFSAERLKGVDSTLKIQPAKLEDSAVYLCASRRTGDYEQYFGPGTRLTVT.

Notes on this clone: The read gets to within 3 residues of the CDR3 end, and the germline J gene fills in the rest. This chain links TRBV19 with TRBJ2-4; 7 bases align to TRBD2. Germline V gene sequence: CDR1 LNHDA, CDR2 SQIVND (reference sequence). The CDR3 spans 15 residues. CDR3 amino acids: CASQNEPWGGDGQYF. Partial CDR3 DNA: TGTGCCAGCCAGAACGAGCCCTGGGGAGGGGATGGT. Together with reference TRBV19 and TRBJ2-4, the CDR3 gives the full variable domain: DGGITQSPKYLFRKEGQNVTLSCEQNLNHDAMYWYRQDPGQGLRLIYYSQIVNDFQKGDIAEGYSVSREKKESFPLTVTSAQKNPTAFYLCASQNEPWGGDGQYFGAGTRLSVL.

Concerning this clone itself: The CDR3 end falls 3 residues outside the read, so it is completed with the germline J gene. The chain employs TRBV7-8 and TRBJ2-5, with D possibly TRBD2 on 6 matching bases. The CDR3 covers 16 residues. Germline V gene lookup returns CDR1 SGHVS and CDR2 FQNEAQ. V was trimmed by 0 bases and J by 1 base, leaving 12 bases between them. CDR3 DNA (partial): TGTGCCAGCAGCTTAGCTAGGGCGGGGCTCCAAGAGACC. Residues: CASSLARAGLQET. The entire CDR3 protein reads CASSLARAGLQETQYF.